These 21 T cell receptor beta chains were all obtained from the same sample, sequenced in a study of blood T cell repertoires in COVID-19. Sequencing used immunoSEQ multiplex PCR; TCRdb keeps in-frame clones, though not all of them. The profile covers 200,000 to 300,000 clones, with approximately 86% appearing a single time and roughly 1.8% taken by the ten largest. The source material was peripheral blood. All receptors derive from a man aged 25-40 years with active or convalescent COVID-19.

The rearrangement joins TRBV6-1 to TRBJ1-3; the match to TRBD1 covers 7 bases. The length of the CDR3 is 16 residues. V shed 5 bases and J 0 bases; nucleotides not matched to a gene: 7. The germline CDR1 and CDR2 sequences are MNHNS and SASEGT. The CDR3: CASSKGTDPSGNTIYF. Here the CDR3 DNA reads TGTGCCAGCAGTAAAGGGACAGATCCCTCTGGAAACACCATATATTTT.

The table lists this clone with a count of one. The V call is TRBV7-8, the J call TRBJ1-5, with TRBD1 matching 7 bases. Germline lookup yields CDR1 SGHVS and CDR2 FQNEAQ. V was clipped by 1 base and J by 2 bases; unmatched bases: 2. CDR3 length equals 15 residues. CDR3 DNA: TGTGCCAGCAGCTTAGGTGACAGGGGCAATCAGCCCCAGCATTTT. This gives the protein CASSLGDRGNQPQHF.

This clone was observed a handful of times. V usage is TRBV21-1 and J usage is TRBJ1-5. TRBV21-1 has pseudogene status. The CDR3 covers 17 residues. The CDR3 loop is CASSKVGGIYIEKRVHF. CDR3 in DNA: TGTGCCAGCAGCAAAGTGGGGGGAATCTACATCGAGAAAAGGGTGCATTTT.

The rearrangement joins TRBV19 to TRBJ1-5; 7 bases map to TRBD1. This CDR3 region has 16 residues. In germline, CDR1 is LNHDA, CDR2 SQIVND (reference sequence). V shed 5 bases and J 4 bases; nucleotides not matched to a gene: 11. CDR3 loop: CASSGDSSRWNQPQHF. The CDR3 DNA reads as TGTGCCAGTAGTGGGGACAGCTCCCGATGGAATCAGCCCCAGCATTTT.

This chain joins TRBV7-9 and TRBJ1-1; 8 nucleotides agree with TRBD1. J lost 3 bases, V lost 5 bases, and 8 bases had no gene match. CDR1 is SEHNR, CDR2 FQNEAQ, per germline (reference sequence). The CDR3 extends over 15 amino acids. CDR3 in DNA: TGTGCCAGCAGCCTCCAACAGGGGGTTGACACTGAAGCTTTCTTT. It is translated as CASSLQQGVDTEAFF.

CDR3 bases: TGTGCCAGTATCTCACTGAGGTCGGGCACCGGGGAGCTGTTTTTT. Translated: CASISLRSGTGELFF. This rearrangement joins TRBV19 to TRBJ2-2; D is ambiguous. V dropped 7 bases and J dropped 4 bases, with 16 bases sitting between them. The germline V gene has CDR1 LNHDA and CDR2 SQIVND (reference sequence). This CDR3 has 15 amino acids.

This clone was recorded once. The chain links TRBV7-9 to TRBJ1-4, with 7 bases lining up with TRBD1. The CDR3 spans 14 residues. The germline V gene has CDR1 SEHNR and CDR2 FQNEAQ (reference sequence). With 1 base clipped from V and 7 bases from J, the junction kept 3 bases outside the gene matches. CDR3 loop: CASSLVGGSEKLFF. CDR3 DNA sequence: TGTGCCAGCAGCTTAGTAGGGGGCAGTGAAAAACTGTTTTTT.

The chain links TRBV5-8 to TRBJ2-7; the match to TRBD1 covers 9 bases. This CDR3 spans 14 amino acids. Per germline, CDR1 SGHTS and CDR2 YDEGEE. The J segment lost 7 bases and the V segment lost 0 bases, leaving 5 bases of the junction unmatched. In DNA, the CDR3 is TGTGCCAGCAGCTTGGTACAGGGGGCGAAGGAGCAGTACTTC. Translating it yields CASSLVQGAKEQYF. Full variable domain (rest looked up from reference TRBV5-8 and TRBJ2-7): EAGVTQSPTHLIKTRGQQATLRCSPISGHTSVYWYQQALGLGLQFLLWYDEGEERNRGNFPPRFSGRQFPNYSSELNVNALELEDSALYLCASSLVQGAKEQYFGPGTRLTVT.

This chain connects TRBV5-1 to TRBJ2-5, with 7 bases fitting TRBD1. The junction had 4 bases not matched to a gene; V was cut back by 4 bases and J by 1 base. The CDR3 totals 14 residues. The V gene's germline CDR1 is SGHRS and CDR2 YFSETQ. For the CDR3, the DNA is TGCGCCAGCAGCGTAAACAGGGGCCAAGAGACCCAGTACTTC. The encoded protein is CASSVNRGQETQYF.

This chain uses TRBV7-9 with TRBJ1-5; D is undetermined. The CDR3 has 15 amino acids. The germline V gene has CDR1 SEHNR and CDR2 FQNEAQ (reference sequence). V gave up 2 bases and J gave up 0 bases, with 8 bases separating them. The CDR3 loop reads CASSLYAGSNQPQHF. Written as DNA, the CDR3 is TGTGCCAGCAGCTTATACGCGGGTAGCAATCAGCCCCAGCATTTT.

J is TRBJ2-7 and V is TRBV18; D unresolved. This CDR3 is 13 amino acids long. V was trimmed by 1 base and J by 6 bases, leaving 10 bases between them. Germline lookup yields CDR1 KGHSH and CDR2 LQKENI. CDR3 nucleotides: TGTGCCAGCTCACCACAAGGAGTGTCCGAGCAGTACTTC. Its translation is CASSPQGVSEQYF.

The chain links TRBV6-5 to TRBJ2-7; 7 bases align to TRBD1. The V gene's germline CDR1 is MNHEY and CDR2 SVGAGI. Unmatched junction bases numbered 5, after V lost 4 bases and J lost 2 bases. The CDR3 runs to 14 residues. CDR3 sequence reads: CASSSPGQAYEQYF. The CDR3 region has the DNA TGTGCCAGCAGTTCCCCCGGACAGGCCTACGAGCAGTACTTC.

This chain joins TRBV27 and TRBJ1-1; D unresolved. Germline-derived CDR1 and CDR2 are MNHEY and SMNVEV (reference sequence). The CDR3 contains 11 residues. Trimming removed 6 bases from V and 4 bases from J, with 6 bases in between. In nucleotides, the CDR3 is TGTGCCAGCAGCGGTGGCACTGAAGCTTTCTTT. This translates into CASSGGTEAFF.

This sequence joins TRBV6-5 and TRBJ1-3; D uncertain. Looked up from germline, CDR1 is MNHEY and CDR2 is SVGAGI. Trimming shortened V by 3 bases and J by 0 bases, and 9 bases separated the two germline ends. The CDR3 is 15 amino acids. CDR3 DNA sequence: TGTGCCAGCAGTTATATAGCCGCCTCTGGAAACACCATATATTTT. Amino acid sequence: CASSYIAASGNTIYF.

The CDR3 reads CASSLGPPQNYGYTF. DNA of the CDR3: TGTGCCAGCAGCTTAGGCCCCCCCCAGAACTATGGCTACACCTTC. V and J are TRBV11-2 and TRBJ1-2; D uncertain. Trimming stripped 1 base from V and 2 bases from J, with 11 bases between. The CDR3 has 15 residues. Germline values: CDR1 SGHAT, CDR2 FQNNGV.

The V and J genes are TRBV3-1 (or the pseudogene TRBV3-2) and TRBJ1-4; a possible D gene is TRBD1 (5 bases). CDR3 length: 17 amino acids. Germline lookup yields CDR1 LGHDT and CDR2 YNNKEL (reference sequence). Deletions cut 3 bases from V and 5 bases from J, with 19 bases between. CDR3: CASSQARLDKGNEKLFF. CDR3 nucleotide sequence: TGTGCCAGCAGCCAGGCCAGGTTGGACAAGGGGAATGAAAAACTGTTTTTT.

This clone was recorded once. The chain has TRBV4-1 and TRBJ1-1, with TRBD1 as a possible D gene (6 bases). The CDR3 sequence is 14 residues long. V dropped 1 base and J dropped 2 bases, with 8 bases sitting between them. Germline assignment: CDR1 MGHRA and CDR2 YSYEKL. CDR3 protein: CASSQVQGNTEAFF. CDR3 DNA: TGCGCCAGCAGCCAAGTACAGGGAAACACTGAAGCTTTCTTT.

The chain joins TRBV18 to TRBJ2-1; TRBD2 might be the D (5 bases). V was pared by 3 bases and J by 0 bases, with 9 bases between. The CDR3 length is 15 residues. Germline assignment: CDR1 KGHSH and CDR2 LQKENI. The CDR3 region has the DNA TGTGCCAGCTCACCGCAGGAGGCCTCCTACAATGAGCAGTTCTTC. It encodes CASSPQEASYNEQFF.

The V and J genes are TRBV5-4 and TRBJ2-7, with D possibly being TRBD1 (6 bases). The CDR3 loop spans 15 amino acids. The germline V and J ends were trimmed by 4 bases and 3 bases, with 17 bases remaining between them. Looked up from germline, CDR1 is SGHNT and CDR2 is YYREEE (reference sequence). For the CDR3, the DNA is TGTGCCAGCAGCCCGGAAGGGGGTTTGGACTACGAGCAGTACTTC. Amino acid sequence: CASSPEGGLDYEQYF.

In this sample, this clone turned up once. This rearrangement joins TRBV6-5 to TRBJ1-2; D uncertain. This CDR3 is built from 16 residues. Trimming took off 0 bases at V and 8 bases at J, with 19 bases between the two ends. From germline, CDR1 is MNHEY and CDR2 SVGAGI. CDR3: CASSYSTQLRGGGYTF. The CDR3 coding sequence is TGTGCCAGCAGTTACTCGACGCAGCTACGGGGAGGCGGCTACACCTTC.

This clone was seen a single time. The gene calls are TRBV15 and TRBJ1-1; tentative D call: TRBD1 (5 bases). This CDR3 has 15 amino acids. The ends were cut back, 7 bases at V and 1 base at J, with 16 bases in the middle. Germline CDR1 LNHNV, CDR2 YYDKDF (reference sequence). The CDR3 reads CATKVGDGGNTEAFF. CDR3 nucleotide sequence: TGTGCCACCAAAGTAGGGGACGGGGGGAACACTGAAGCTTTCTTT.